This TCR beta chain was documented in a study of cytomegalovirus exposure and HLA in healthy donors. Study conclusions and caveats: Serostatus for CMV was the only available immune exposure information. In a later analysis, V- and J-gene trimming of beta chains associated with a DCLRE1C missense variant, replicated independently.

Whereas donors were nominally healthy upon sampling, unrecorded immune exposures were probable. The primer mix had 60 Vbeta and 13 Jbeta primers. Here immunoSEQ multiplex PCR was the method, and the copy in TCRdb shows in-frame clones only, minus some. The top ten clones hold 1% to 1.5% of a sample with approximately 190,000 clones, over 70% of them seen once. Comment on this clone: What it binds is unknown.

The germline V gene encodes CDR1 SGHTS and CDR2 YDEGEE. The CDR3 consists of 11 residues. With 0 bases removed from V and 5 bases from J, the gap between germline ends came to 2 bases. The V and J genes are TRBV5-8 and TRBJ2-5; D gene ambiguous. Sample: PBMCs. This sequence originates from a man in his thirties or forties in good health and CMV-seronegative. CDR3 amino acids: CASSLAETQYF. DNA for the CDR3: TGTGCCAGCAGCTTGGCTGAGACCCAGTACTTC.